Below are 27 T cell receptor beta chains sequenced from a single sample in a study of human T cells and chemical hapten exposure (dated by TCRdb to the early 2020s). What this sample's time point label stands for: patch test 2, 6 weeks after DPC sensitization. In the paper's terms, the treatment or condition label means: therapeutic diphenylcyclopropenone sensitization with weekly scalp DPC. Library creation used RACE. The sequencer was a NextSeq 500. TCRdb itself trimmed the public reads at Q25 with fastp, ran MiXCR and retained productive beta chains. Identical CDR3 protein sequences are pooled into one entry, listed with their most common genes and DNA. This sample holds around 99,000 distinct CDR3 sequences; around 10% were observed only once. About 2% of the sample belongs to the ten largest clones. Source: whole blood, taken in connection with sensitization to the hapten diphenylcyclopropenone (DPC). These receptor sequences come from a man in his forties with alopecia areata. Some clones in this sample may be carry-over from other donors' samples.

The DNA for the CDR3 is TGTGCCAGCAGCTTAATCGGTAGCGGATATTACAATGAGCAGTTCTTC. This gives the protein CASSLIGSGYYNEQFF. V usage is TRBV7-2 and J usage is TRBJ2-1, with D possibly matching TRBD2 (6 bases). Germline loops: CDR1 SGHTA, CDR2 FQGNSA. CDR3 length: 16 residues. Trimming took 2 bases from V and 4 from J, leaving 15 bases between them.

In its sample, this clonotype was seen many times. The chain combines TRBV6-5 with TRBJ2-1, with 10 positions matching TRBD2. There are 15 residues in the CDR3. Unmatched junction bases numbered 9, after V lost 6 bases and J lost 7 bases. The germline gives CDR1 MNHEY, CDR2 SVGAGI. The CDR3 region is CASSATSGVRNEQFF. The CDR3 DNA follows: TGTGCCAGCAGCGCCACTAGCGGGGTGAGGAATGAGCAGTTCTTC.

This clonotype came up a few times. This chain connects TRBV15 to TRBJ2-1; 13 bases fit TRBD2. Germline CDR1 and CDR2: LNHNV and YYDKDF (reference sequence). J was trimmed by 10 bases and V by 0 bases; bases with no gene match: 3. This CDR3 spans 15 amino acids. CDR3 sequence (DNA): TGTGCCACCAGCAGAGATCAGGGACTAGCGGGGGAGCAGTTCTTC. This sequence encodes CATSRDQGLAGEQFF.

V gene TRBV7-2 combines with J gene TRBJ1-2; D is ambiguous. V was cut by 0 bases and J by 7 bases, with 6 bases left in between. The CDR3 is 12 amino acids. The germline V gene encodes CDR1 SGHTA and CDR2 FQGNSA. The CDR3, as DNA: TGTGCCAGCAGCTTAGCGCTTTCTGGCTACACCTTC. Encoded protein: CASSLALSGYTF.

This clonotype was seen at least ten times. The rearrangement links TRBV28 to TRBJ1-4; TRBD1 agrees at 7 bases. The germline gives CDR1 MDHEN, CDR2 SYDVKM. Trimming at V came to 3 bases and at J to 5 bases, leaving 9 bases not matched to a gene. The CDR3 loop spans 16 amino acids. CDR3 region: CASSFGRQGKNEKLFF. The CDR3 region has the DNA TGTGCCAGCAGTTTCGGGCGACAGGGAAAGAATGAAAAACTGTTTTTT.

This clonotype has a handful of counts. This chain connects TRBV18 to TRBJ2-3, with D uncertain. The V end lost 3 bases, the J end lost 5 bases, and 12 bases lay between the germline ends. In germline, CDR1 is KGHSH, CDR2 LQKENI. The CDR3 totals 14 residues. The CDR3 protein is CASSPNPLGDTQYF. The CDR3 region has the DNA TGTGCCAGCTCACCGAACCCTCTTGGAGATACGCAGTATTTT.

The CDR3 region is CAISSSGQDTQYF. The CDR3 DNA reads as TGTGCCATTTCCTCATCCGGCCAAGATACGCAGTATTTT. The V and J genes are TRBV5-4 and TRBJ2-3; no clear D. CDR3 length: 13 residues. Germline V gene lookup returns CDR1 SGHNT and CDR2 YYREEE (reference sequence). Trimming removed 9 bases from V and 5 bases from J, with 16 bases in between.

The chain links TRBV6-5 to TRBJ2-5; unclear D gene. Looked up from germline, CDR1 is MNHEY and CDR2 is SVGAGI. This CDR3 contains 15 residues. V was shortened by 6 bases and J by 0 bases, with 14 bases between the two germline ends. The CDR3: CASSQFRHHQETQYF. The DNA of the CDR3 is TGTGCCAGCAGCCAATTTAGACACCACCAAGAGACCCAGTACTTC.

The chain uses TRBV10-3 and TRBJ2-3, with unresolved D. Between the trimmed V and J ends, which lost 9 bases and 2 bases, there was a span of 12 bases. Germline V gene data show CDR1 as ENHRY and CDR2 as SYGVKD. The CDR3 extends over 13 amino acids. Written as DNA, the CDR3 is TGTGCCATTCGAGACCCCCACACAGATACGCAGTATTTT. Encoded protein: CAIRDPHTDTQYF.

The table lists this clonotype with a few counts. The chain carries TRBV29-1 and TRBJ2-3; 13 nucleotides line up with TRBD2. This CDR3 is 18 amino acids long. J was trimmed by 1 base and V by 4 bases; bases with no gene match: 11. Germline V gives CDR1 SQVTM, CDR2 ANQGSEA. The chain's CDR3 is CSVVGTSGRAGGTDTQYF. The CDR3 nucleotides read TGCAGCGTTGTCGGTACTAGCGGGAGGGCCGGTGGCACAGATACGCAGTATTTT.

V is TRBV6-5 and J is TRBJ2-1; 13 bases align to TRBD2. This CDR3 comprises 16 residues. Per germline, CDR1 MNHEY and CDR2 SVGAGI. Trimming removed 6 bases from V and 3 bases from J; junction bases left unmatched: 5. CDR3 bases: TGTGCCAGCAGCTGGGGACTAGCGGGACTCTACAATGAGCAGTTCTTC. As protein: CASSWGLAGLYNEQFF.

This clonotype was detected only a few times. The chain couples TRBV12-3 or TRBV12-4 to TRBJ2-3; a possible D gene is TRBD2 (5 bases). Trimming left V 5 bases short and J 6 bases short, with 18 bases between. This CDR3 is built from 15 residues. This chain's CDR3 is CASSARQRPPDTQYF. CDR3 sequence (DNA): TGTGCCAGCAGTGCGCGTCAGCGGCCCCCGGATACGCAGTATTTT.

V and J are TRBV4-2 and TRBJ2-1; 7 bases align to TRBD2. Germline V gene data show CDR1 as LGHNA and CDR2 as YNFKEQ. After removal of 1 base from V and 10 bases from J, the junction contained 10 bases not matched to a gene. The CDR3 runs 15 residues. The CDR3, as DNA: TGTGCCAGCAGCCAAGGAGCGGGACCAGTAGGAGAGCAGTTCTTC. Its translation is CASSQGAGPVGEQFF.

This clonotype occurred a few times. This chain uses TRBV12-3 or TRBV12-4 with TRBJ2-3; 9 bases align to TRBD1. The CDR3 loop spans 16 amino acids. The V gene end was trimmed by 5 bases and the J gene end by 1 base; junction bases not matched to a gene: 7. The CDR3 DNA reads as TGTGCCAGCAGTCAACCGGGACAGGGCGGCACAGATACGCAGTATTTT. This codes for CASSQPGQGGTDTQYF.

This clonotype has ten or more counts. The chain joins TRBV28 to TRBJ2-3, with D hard to call. This CDR3 has 12 residues. V dropped 5 bases and J dropped 7 bases, with 10 bases sitting between them. The germline V gene encodes CDR1 MDHEN and CDR2 SYDVKM. The CDR3 DNA sequence: TGTGCCAGCAGTCCAGAGGCGTATACGCAGTATTTT. This sequence encodes CASSPEAYTQYF.

The chain links TRBV29-1 to TRBJ2-7; weak D call: TRBD1 (6 bases). The length of the CDR3 is 14 residues. Trimming cost V 5 bases and J 0 bases, with 14 bases left between them. Germline loops: CDR1 SQVTM, CDR2 ANQGSEA. DNA of the CDR3: TGCAGCGTTCTACAGGGAACCATCTCCTACGAGCAGTACTTC. This gives the protein CSVLQGTISYEQYF.

This clonotype was counted ten times or more. This chain uses TRBV19 with TRBJ1-5; a possible D gene is TRBD1 (6 bases). The CDR3 loop spans 13 amino acids. From germline, CDR1 is LNHDA and CDR2 SQIVND (reference sequence). Deletions cut 5 bases from V and 5 bases from J, with 10 bases between. DNA for the CDR3: TGTGCCAGTAGTCGGACAGCTTATCAGCCCCAGCATTTT. Its translation is CASSRTAYQPQHF.

This chain connects TRBV6-2 or TRBV6-3 to TRBJ2-7; TRBD2 aligns across 14 bases. The trim removed 6 bases at V and 3 bases at J, leaving 1 base unmatched. This CDR3 is 14 amino acids long. In germline, CDR1 is MNHEY, CDR2 SVGEGT. The CDR3 here is CASSGLAGGYEQYF. The CDR3 nucleotides read TGTGCCAGCAGCGGACTAGCGGGAGGCTACGAGCAGTACTTC.

At least ten counts were recorded for this clonotype. V is TRBV19 and J is TRBJ1-5, with D hard to call. CDR3 length: 13 residues. V lost 2 bases to trimming and J lost 1 base, with 3 bases between them. The germline V gene has CDR1 LNHDA and CDR2 SQIVND (reference sequence). The CDR3 DNA reads TGTGCCAGTAGTATAACCAGCAATCAGCCCCAGCATTTT. This codes for CASSITSNQPQHF. Using reference TRBV19 and TRBJ1-5 for the parts outside the CDR3, the full variable domain is DGGITQSPKYLFRKEGQNVTLSCEQNLNHDAMYWYRQDPGQGLRLIYYSQIVNDFQKGDIAEGYSVSREKKESFPLTVTSAQKNPTAFYLCASSITSNQPQHFGDGTRLSIL.

This clonotype was detected only a few times. The chain links TRBV6-2 or TRBV6-3 to TRBJ2-7; either TRBD1 or TRBD2 may fit D (5 bases each). Trimming took 6 bases from V and 5 from J, leaving 26 bases between them. Germline V gene data show CDR1 as MNHEY and CDR2 as SVGEGT. This CDR3 region has 17 residues. The CDR3 nucleotides read TGTGCCAGCAGAACAAACCCGTATGGGGGAGCCGACCACGAGCAGTACTTC. Encoded protein: CASRTNPYGGADHEQYF.

J is TRBJ1-4 and V is TRBV5-1, with D uncertain. The CDR3 totals 13 residues. With 0 bases removed from V and 8 bases from J, the gap between germline ends came to 8 bases. Per germline, CDR1 SGHRS and CDR2 YFSETQ. The DNA for the CDR3 is TGCGCCAGCAGCTTGGACAGTTACGAAAAACTGTTTTTT. Amino acid sequence: CASSLDSYEKLFF.

This clonotype occurred many times. This rearrangement joins TRBV12-3 or TRBV12-4 to TRBJ1-3; no firm D call. The CDR3 length is 15 residues. Trimming took off 4 bases at V and 7 bases at J, with 17 bases between the two ends. The CDR3 here is CASSSWETFANTIYF. The CDR3 coding sequence is TGTGCCAGCAGTTCTTGGGAGACCTTCGCGAACACCATATATTTT.

This clonotype was seen a few times. The chain uses TRBV7-2 and TRBJ2-1; 7 nucleotides line up with TRBD2. The CDR3 is 16 amino acids. The germline V gene encodes CDR1 SGHTA and CDR2 FQGNSA. V gave up 3 bases and J gave up 3 bases; unmatched junction bases: 8. The CDR3 is CASSFRLAEVYNEQFF. CDR3 coding DNA: TGTGCCAGCAGCTTCCGCCTAGCGGAGGTCTACAATGAGCAGTTCTTC.

With respect to this clonotype: The junction does not match germline at one end; this may be a read error. CDR3 sequence (DNA): TGTACCAGCAGCTTAAACCCGCTCAGCGAAAACTACAATGAGCAGTTCTTC. It translates to CTSSLNPLSENYNEQFF. The V gene is TRBV7-3, the J gene TRBJ2-1; D unresolved. CDR1 is SGHTA, CDR2 FQGTGA, per germline. CDR3 length: 17 residues.

The chain combines TRBV7-3 with TRBJ2-1; D may be TRBD2 (5 bases). CDR3 length: 16 amino acids. The germline V gene encodes CDR1 SGHTA and CDR2 FQGTGA. The V end lost 0 bases, the J end lost 2 bases, and 11 bases lay between the germline ends. For the CDR3, the DNA is TGTGCCAGCAGCTTAACGTACCGGGGTACCTACAATGAGCAGTTCTTC. It yields the protein CASSLTYRGTYNEQFF.

The chain has TRBV11-2 and TRBJ2-5; perhaps TRBD1 as D (6 bases). The CDR3 is 15 residues long. The V gene's germline CDR1 is SGHAT and CDR2 FQNNGV. Trimming removed 5 bases at V and 5 bases at J, with 18 bases between. The CDR3 spells CASSAQQGLSETQYF. In nucleotides, the CDR3 is TGTGCCAGCAGCGCCCAACAGGGTTTGTCGGAGACCCAGTACTTC.

This clonotype appeared many times. The V call is TRBV12-3 or TRBV12-4, the J call TRBJ1-2; the D is unclear. Trimming took off 2 bases at V and 8 bases at J, with 15 bases between the two ends. This CDR3 is built from 14 residues. The CDR3 is CASSLRHLGGGYTF. The CDR3 nucleotides are TGTGCCAGCAGTTTACGCCACCTGGGAGGCGGCTACACCTTC.